What follows are 5 T cell receptor beta chains derived from one specimen sequenced in a study of shared clonotypes between healthy human individuals. The table came from immunoSEQ multiplex PCR; TCRdb's copy has only in-frame clones and leaves some out. The sample contains some 2,100,000 clones, more than 90% of which appear only once. Sequenced input: naive CD4+ T cells sorted from blood. Stated subset: CD45RA+ positively selected. The receptors were gathered from a man younger than 35 in good health.

The rearrangement links TRBV7-8 to TRBJ1-1, with a tentative D call TRBD1 (5 bases). V dropped 0 bases and J dropped 1 base, with 18 bases sitting between them. This CDR3 region has 18 residues. Germline CDR1 is SGHVS and CDR2 is FQNEAQ. DNA of the CDR3: TGTGCCAGCAGCTTAGCCCCGCATTCCAGGGTCGCGAACACTGAAGCTTTCTTT. Translating gives CASSLAPHSRVANTEAFF.

This rearrangement joins TRBV11-2 to TRBJ2-6; D possibly corresponds to TRBD2 (6 bases). The V gene's germline CDR1 is SGHAT and CDR2 FQNNGV. CDR3 length: 18 amino acids. The V end was cut by 4 bases, the J end by 2 bases, with 18 bases between. CDR3 sequence reads: CASSSQAGSAAGANVLTF. DNA for the CDR3: TGTGCCAGCAGCTCTCAAGCGGGTAGTGCAGCTGGGGCCAACGTCCTGACTTTC.

The rearrangement joins TRBV6-5 to TRBJ1-6; D is uncertain. Germline CDR1 reads MNHEY; CDR2 reads SVGAGI. CDR3 length equals 16 residues. The V gene lost 0 bases and the J gene lost 2 bases, with 8 bases spanning the gap. CDR3: CASSYSTGPYNSPLHF. The DNA for the CDR3 is TGTGCCAGCAGTTACTCGACGGGCCCCTATAATTCACCCCTCCACTTT.

The rearrangement links TRBV6-6 to TRBJ2-1, with 9 bases matching TRBD2. Germline values: CDR1 MNHNY, CDR2 SVGAGI (reference sequence). The CDR3 loop spans 15 amino acids. After removal of 6 bases from V and 8 bases from J, the junction contained 11 bases not matched to a gene. This CDR3 is CASSRQPGTSHEQFF. The CDR3 DNA reads TGTGCCAGCAGCCGCCAGCCCGGGACTAGCCATGAGCAGTTCTTC.

This clone was observed once. The chain joins TRBV18 to TRBJ2-3, with 9 bases fitting TRBD2. Germline CDR1 is KGHSH and CDR2 is LQKENI. V dropped 3 bases and J dropped 2; count of bases not matched to a gene: 6. The CDR3 runs to 16 residues. The CDR3 sequence: CASSPRLAELTDTQYF. CDR3 bases: TGTGCCAGCTCACCGCGACTAGCGGAACTCACAGATACGCAGTATTTT. Together with reference TRBV18 and TRBJ2-3, the CDR3 gives the full variable domain: NAGVMQNPRHLVRRRGQEARLRCSPMKGHSHVYWYRQLPEEGLKFMVYLQKENIIDESGMPKERFSAEFPKEGPSILRIQQVVRGDSAAYFCASSPRLAELTDTQYFGPGTRLTVL.